The rows below give T cell receptor beta chains drawn from one sample of a study of T cell responses to AZD1222 COVID-19 vaccine. Measured with immunoSEQ multiplex PCR; TCRdb has only the in-frame clones, and not every one. The sample carries fewer than 250,000 clones, about 92% recorded once. Specimen: peripheral blood, collected on day 0 of MenACWY control vaccination. These receptors were obtained from an adult in good health. Each CDR3 is given with its conserved first and last residue. The D gene is left open where the match is weak. Clone size is stated in some rows and not others, as once, few, many or a class when expanded.

D,J,size,V,CDR3,DNA
.,TRBJ2-3,.,TRBV3-1/TRBV3-2,CASSQVTDTQYF,TGTGCCAGCAGCCAAGTGACAGATACGCAGTATTTT
TRBD2,TRBJ2-7,.,TRBV7-9,CASTTSGSYEQYF,TGTGCCAGCACCACTAGCGGGAGCTACGAGCAGTACTTC
.,TRBJ2-7,.,TRBV2,CASRWTGLHEQYF,TGTGCCAGCAGGTGGACCGGGCTACACGAGCAGTACTTC
.,TRBJ1-5,.,TRBV19,CASSIGGDGQPQHF,TGTGCCAGTAGTATAGGGGGGGACGGTCAGCCCCAGCATTTT
.,TRBJ1-4,.,TRBV5-1,CASSKDSSNEKLFF,TGCGCCAGCAGCAAGGACAGTTCTAATGAAAAACTGTTTTTT
TRBD1,TRBJ2-7,.,TRBV24-1,CATSEQDRDYEQYF,TGTGCCACCAGTGAGCAGGACAGGGACTACGAGCAGTACTTC
.,TRBJ1-5,.,TRBV20-1,CSASTGEVARQHF,TGCAGTGCTAGTACGGGGGAGGTAGCACGCCAGCATTTT
.,TRBJ1-1,few,TRBV4-2,CASSQTLSPEAFF,TGTGCCAGCAGCCAAACCTTATCCCCTGAAGCTTTCTTT
TRBD1,TRBJ1-6,.,TRBV10-3,CATKTDRANSPLHF,TGTGCCACCAAGACGGACAGGGCTAATTCACCCCTCCACTTT
.,TRBJ2-1,.,TRBV5-4,CASSLQGGYEQFF,TGTGCCAGCAGCTTGCAGGGGGGATATGAGCAGTTCTTC
.,TRBJ1-2,.,TRBV7-2,CASSRSSYGYTF,TGTGCCAGCAGCCGGAGTTCCTATGGCTACACCTTC
.,TRBJ1-2,few,TRBV6-2/TRBV6-3,CASSYGRARSYGYTF,TGTGCCAGCAGTTACGGGCGGGCGAGGTCCTATGGCTACACCTTC
.,TRBJ1-3,.,TRBV7-2,CASRLTGNTIYF,TGTGCCAGCAGGTTAACAGGAAACACCATATATTTT
.,TRBJ1-6,once,TRBV6-5,CASSFRVKNSPLHF,TGTGCCAGCAGTTTCAGGGTCAAGAATTCACCCCTCCACTTT
.,TRBJ1-3,.,TRBV5-5,CASSPGHGGNTIYF,TGTGCCAGCAGCCCCGGGCACGGTGGAAACACCATATATTTT
.,TRBJ2-3,.,TRBV7-2,CASSSARADTQYF,TGTGCCAGCAGCTCGGCACGGGCAGATACGCAGTATTTT
TRBD1,TRBJ1-5,.,TRBV19,CATNDRGNQPQHF,TGTGCCACCAATGACAGGGGCAATCAGCCCCAGCATTTT
.,TRBJ2-5,once,TRBV19,CASQREKTRPQYF,TGTGCCAGCCAGAGGGAAAAAACAAGGCCTCAGTACTTC
.,TRBJ1-2,.,TRBV12-3/TRBV12-4,CASTHSANYGYTF,TGTGCCAGCACCCACAGCGCGAACTATGGCTACACCTTC
TRBD2,TRBJ2-1,.,TRBV10-3,CAISVLAGGSSYNEQFF,TGTGCCATCAGTGTCCTAGCGGGGGGGAGCTCCTACAATGAGCAGTTCTTC
.,TRBJ2-2,.,TRBV18,CASSPRGVGFSNTGELFF,TGTGCCAGCTCACCAAGAGGTGTAGGGTTCTCCAACACCGGGGAGCTGTTTTTT
.,TRBJ1-1,few,TRBV28,CASSHSTGSDPDTEAFF,TGTGCCAGCAGTCACTCTACGGGCAGTGACCCTGACACTGAAGCTTTCTTT
TRBD1,TRBJ1-2,.,TRBV6-5,CASRDRGRVGYTF,TGTGCCAGCAGAGACAGGGGACGGGTAGGCTACACCTTC
.,TRBJ1-1,once,TRBV30,CAWSVGGTNTEAFF,TGTGCCTGGAGTGTAGGGGGTACGAACACTGAAGCTTTCTTT
.,TRBJ1-3,once,TRBV6-5,CASAGLPISGNTIYF,TGTGCCAGCGCCGGACTTCCAATCTCCGGAAACACCATATATTTT
.,TRBJ1-1,.,TRBV28,CASSPRTEAFF,TGTGCCAGCAGTCCCCGGACTGAAGCTTTCTTT
.,TRBJ1-5,once,TRBV6-5,CASSRLGDQPQHF,TGTGCCAGCAGTCGACTGGGGGATCAGCCCCAGCATTTT
.,TRBJ2-1,.,TRBV5-1,CASRGGSTDNEQFF,TGCGCCAGCAGGGGGGGATCCACTGATAATGAGCAGTTCTTC
.,TRBJ1-2,few,TRBV7-9,CASSLAAGNYGYTF,TGTGCCAGCAGCTTAGCGGCAGGCAACTATGGCTACACCTTC
TRBD1,TRBJ1-2,.,TRBV5-6,CASSPATHRGRNGYTF,TGTGCCAGCAGCCCAGCTACCCACAGGGGTCGTAATGGCTACACCTTC
TRBD2,TRBJ2-1,.,TRBV6-5,CASGGLVYYNEQFF,TGTGCCAGCGGGGGACTAGTATACTACAATGAGCAGTTCTTC
TRBD1,TRBJ2-3,.,TRBV7-2,CASSLGDRGFADTQYF,TGTGCCAGCAGCTTAGGTGACAGGGGGTTCGCAGATACGCAGTATTTT
.,TRBJ1-2,.,TRBV10-2,CASSGDGGYGYTF,TGCGCCAGCAGTGGGGACGGGGGGTACGGCTACACCTTC
TRBD1,TRBJ2-7,.,TRBV5-4,CASSKGTGTTYEQYF,TGTGCCAGCAGCAAAGGGACAGGGACGACCTACGAGCAGTACTTC
.,TRBJ1-1,.,TRBV18,CASSQGGYTEAFF,TGTGCCAGCTCACAGGGGGGTTACACTGAAGCTTTCTTT
.,TRBJ2-3,.,TRBV5-1,CASSLDGRVADTQYF,TGCGCCAGCAGCTTGGATGGCAGGGTCGCAGATACGCAGTATTTT
TRBD1,TRBJ2-7,.,TRBV19,CASTPGSGGYSYEQYF,TGTGCCAGTACCCCGGGATCAGGGGGCTACTCCTACGAGCAGTACTTC
TRBD2,TRBJ2-2,.,TRBV11-2,CASSLDKTSGGGELFF,TGTGCCAGCAGCTTAGATAAGACTAGCGGGGGTGGGGAGCTGTTTTTT
.,TRBJ1-4,.,TRBV18,CASSRGDNEKLFF,TGTGCCAGCTCACGGGGAGACAATGAAAAACTGTTTTTT
.,TRBJ1-5,.,TRBV28,CASSYLRVGQPQHF,TGTGCCAGCAGTTATCTCAGGGTTGGTCAGCCCCAGCATTTT
.,TRBJ1-1,.,TRBV7-9,CASSLAAGVNTEAFF,TGTGCCAGCAGCTTAGCCGCAGGGGTGAACACTGAAGCTTTCTTT
TRBD2,TRBJ2-5,.,TRBV2,CASNRGGGFQETQYF,TGTGCCAGCAATCGTGGCGGGGGGTTCCAAGAGACCCAGTACTTC